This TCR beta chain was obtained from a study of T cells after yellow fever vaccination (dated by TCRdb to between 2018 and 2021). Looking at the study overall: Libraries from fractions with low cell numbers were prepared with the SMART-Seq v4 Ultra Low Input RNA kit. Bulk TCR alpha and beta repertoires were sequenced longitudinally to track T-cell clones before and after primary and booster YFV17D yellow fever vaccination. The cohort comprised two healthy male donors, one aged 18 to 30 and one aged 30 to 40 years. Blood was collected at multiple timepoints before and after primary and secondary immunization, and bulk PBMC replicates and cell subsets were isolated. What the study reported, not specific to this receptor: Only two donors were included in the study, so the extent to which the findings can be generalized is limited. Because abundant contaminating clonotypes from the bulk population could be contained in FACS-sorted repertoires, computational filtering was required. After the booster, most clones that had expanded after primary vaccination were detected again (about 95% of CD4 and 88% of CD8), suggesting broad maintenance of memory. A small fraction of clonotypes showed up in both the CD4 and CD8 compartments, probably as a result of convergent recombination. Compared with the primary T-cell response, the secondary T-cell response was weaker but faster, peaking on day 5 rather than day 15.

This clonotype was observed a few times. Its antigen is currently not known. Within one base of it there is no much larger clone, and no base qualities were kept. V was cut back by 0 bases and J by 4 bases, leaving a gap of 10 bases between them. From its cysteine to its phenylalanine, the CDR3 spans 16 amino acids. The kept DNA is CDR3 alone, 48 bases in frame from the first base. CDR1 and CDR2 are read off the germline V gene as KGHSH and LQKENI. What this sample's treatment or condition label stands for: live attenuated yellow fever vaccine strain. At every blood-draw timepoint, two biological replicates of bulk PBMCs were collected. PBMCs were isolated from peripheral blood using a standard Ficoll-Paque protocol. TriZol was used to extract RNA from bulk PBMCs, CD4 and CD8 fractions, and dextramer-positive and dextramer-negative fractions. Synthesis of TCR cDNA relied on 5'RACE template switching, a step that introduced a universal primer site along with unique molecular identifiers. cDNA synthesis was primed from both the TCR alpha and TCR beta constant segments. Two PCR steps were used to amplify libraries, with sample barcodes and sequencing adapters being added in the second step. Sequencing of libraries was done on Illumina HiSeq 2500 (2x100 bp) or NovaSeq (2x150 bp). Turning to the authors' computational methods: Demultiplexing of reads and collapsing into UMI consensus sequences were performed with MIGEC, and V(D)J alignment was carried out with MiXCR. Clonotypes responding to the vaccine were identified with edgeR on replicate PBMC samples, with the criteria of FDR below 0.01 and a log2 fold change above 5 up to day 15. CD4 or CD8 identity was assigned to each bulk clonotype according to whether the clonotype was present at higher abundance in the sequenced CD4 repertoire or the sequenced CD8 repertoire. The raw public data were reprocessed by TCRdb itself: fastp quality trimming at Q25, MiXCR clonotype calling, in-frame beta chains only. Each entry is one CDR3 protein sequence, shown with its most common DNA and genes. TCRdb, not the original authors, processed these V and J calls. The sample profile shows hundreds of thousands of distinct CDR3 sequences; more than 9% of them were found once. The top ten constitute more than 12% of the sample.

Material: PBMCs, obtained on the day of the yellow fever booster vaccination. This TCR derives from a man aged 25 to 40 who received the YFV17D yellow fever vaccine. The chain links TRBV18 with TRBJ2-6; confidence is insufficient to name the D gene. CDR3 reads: CASSPPSLSGANVLTF. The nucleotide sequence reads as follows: TGTGCCAGCTCACCACCGTCTCTTTCCGGGGCCAACGTCCTGACTTTC.